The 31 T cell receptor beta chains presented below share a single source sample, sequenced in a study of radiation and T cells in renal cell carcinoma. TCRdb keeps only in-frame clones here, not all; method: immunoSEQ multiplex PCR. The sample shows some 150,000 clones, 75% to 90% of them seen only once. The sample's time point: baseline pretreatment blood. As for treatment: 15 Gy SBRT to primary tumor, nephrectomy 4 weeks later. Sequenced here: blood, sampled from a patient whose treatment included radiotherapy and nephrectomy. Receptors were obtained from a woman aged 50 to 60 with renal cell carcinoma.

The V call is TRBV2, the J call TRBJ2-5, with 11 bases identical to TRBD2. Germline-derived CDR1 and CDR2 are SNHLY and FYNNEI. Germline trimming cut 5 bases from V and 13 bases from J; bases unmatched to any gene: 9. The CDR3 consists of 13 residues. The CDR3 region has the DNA TGTGCCAGCAGTACACTAGCGGGGGACCCCGTGTACTTC. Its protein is CASSTLAGDPVYF.

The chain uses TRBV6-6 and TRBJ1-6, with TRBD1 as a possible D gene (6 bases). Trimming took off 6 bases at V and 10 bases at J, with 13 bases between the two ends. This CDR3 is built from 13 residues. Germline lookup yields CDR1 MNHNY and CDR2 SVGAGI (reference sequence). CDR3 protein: CASSNNRESPLHF. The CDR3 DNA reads TGTGCCAGCAGCAACAACAGGGAATCACCCCTCCACTTT.

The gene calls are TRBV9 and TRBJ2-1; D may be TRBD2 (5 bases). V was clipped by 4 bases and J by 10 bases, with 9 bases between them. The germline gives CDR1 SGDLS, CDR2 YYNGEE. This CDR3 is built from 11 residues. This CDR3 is CASSPGGEQFF. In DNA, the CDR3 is TGTGCCAGCAGCCCTGGAGGCGAGCAGTTCTTC.

CDR3 DNA sequence: TGCGCCAGCAGGTATGGGACGAGCGGGGAGCTGTTTTTT. Encoded protein: CASRYGTSGELFF. This sequence joins TRBV5-1 and TRBJ2-2; tentatively, D is TRBD1 or TRBD2 (5 bases each). Germline V lookup: CDR1 SGHRS, CDR2 YFSETQ. V dropped 5 bases and J dropped 7 bases, with 12 bases sitting between them. CDR3 length equals 13 residues.

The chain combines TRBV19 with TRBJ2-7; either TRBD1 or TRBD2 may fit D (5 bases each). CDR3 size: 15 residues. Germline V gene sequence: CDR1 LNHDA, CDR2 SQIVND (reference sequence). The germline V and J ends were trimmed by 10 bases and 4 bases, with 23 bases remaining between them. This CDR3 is CATTTGTGHSYEQYF. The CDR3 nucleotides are TGTGCCACCACTACAGGAACGGGGCATTCTTACGAGCAGTACTTC.

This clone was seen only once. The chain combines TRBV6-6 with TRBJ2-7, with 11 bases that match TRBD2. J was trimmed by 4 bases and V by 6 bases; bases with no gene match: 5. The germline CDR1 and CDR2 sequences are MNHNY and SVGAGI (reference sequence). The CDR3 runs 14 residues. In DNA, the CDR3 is TGTGCCAGCAGCCACAGGACTAGCGGGTACGAGCAGTACTTC. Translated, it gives CASSHRTSGYEQYF.

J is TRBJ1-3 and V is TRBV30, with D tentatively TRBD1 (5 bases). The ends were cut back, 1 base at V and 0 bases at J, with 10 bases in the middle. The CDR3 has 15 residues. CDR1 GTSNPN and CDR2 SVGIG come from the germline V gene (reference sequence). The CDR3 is CAWSEGRISGNTIYF. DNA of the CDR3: TGTGCCTGGAGTGAGGGACGGATCTCTGGAAACACCATATATTTT. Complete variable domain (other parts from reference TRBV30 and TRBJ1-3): SQTIHQWPATLVQPVGSPLSLECTVEGTSNPNLYWYRQAAGRGLQLLFYSVGIGQISSEVPQNLSASRPQDRQFILSSKKLLLSDSGFYLCAWSEGRISGNTIYFGEGSWLTVV.

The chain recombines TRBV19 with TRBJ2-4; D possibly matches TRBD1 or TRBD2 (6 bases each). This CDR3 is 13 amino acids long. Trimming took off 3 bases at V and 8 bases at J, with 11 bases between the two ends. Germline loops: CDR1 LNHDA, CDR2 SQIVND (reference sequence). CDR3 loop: CASSMGGGDIQYF. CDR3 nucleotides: TGTGCCAGTAGTATGGGGGGCGGGGACATTCAGTACTTC. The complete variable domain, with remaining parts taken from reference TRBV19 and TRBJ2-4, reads DGGITQSPKYLFRKEGQNVTLSCEQNLNHDAMYWYRQDPGQGLRLIYYSQIVNDFQKGDIAEGYSVSREKKESFPLTVTSAQKNPTAFYLCASSMGGGDIQYFGAGTRLSVL.

The CDR3 nucleotides are TGTGCCAGCAGTTTCTATGGCGCGGGAGAGACCCAGTACTTC. This sequence encodes CASSFYGAGETQYF. V and J are TRBV27 and TRBJ2-5; D may be TRBD2 (5 bases). V was shortened by 3 bases and J by 4 bases, with 12 bases between the two germline ends. Germline values: CDR1 MNHEY, CDR2 SMNVEV (reference sequence). The CDR3 has 14 residues.

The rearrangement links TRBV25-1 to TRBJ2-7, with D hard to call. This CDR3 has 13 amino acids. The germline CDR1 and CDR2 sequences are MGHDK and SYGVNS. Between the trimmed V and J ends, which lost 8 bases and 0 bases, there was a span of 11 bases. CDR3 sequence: CASEDGSSYEQYF. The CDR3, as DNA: TGTGCCAGCGAGGACGGCAGCTCCTACGAGCAGTACTTC.

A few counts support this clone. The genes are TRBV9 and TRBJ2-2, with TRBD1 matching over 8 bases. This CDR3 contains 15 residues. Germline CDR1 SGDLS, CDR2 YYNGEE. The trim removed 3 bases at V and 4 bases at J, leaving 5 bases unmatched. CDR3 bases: TGTGCCAGCAGCGCAGGGGGCTTGGGCACCGGGGAGCTGTTTTTT. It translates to CASSAGGLGTGELFF.

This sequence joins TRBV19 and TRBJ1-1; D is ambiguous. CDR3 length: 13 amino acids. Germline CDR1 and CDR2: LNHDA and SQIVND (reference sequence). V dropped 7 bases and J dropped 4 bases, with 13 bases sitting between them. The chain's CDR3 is CASTLEAATEAFF. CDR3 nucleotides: TGTGCCAGTACCCTAGAAGCGGCCACTGAAGCTTTCTTT.

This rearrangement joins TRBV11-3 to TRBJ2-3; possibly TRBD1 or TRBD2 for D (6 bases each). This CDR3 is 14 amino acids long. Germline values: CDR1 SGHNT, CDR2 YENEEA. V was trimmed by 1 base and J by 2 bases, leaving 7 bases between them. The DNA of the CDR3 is TGTGCCAGCAGCTTAGGGGGGGCCACAGATACGCAGTATTTT. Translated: CASSLGGATDTQYF.

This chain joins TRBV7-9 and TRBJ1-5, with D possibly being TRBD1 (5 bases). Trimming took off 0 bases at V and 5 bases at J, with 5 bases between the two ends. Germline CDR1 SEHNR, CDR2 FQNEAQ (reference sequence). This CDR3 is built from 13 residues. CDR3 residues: CASSLAGDQPQHF. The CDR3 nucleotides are TGTGCCAGCAGCTTAGCAGGGGATCAGCCCCAGCATTTT.

The CDR3 DNA reads as TGTGCCAGCAGCGTACAGGGAGGAAGATCCGGAAACACCATATATTTT. Translated, it gives CASSVQGGRSGNTIYF. This chain uses TRBV11-2 with TRBJ1-3; D is possibly TRBD1 (6 bases). CDR1 is SGHAT and CDR2 is FQNNGV in the germline V gene. Trimming took off 5 bases at V and 4 bases at J, with 18 bases between the two ends. The CDR3 has 16 residues.

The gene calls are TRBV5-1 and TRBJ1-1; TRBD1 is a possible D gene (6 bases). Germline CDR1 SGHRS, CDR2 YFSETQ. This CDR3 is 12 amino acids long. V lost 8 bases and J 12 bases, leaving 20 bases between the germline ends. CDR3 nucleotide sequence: TGCGCCAGGGGGACATCTCGCGTGGGGACTTTCTTT. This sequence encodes CARGTSRVGTFF.

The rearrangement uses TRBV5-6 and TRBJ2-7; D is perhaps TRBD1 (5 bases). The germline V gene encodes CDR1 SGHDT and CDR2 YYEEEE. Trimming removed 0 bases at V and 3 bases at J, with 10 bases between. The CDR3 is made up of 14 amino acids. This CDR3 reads CASSLAGMNYEQYF. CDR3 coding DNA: TGTGCCAGCAGCTTGGCAGGGATGAACTACGAGCAGTACTTC. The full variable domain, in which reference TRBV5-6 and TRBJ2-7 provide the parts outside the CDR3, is DAGVTQSPTHLIKTRGQQVTLRCSPKSGHDTVSWYQQALGQGPQFIFQYYEEEERQRGNFPDRFSGHQFPNYSSELNVNALLLGDSALYLCASSLAGMNYEQYFGPGTRLTVT.

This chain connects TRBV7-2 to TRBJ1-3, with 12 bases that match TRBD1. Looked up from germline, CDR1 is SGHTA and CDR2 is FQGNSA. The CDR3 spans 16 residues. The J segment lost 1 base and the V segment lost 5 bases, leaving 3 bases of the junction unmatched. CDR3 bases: TGTGCCAGCAGCCCGGGACAGGGGGCGTCTGGAAACACCATATATTTT. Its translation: CASSPGQGASGNTIYF.

CDR3 sequence (DNA): TGTGCCAGCAGCCTTATGGGAGGGAGCACAGATACGCAGTATTTT. This translates into CASSLMGGSTDTQYF. The chain combines TRBV14 with TRBJ2-3; 7 bases line up with TRBD2. Germline V lookup: CDR1 SGHDN, CDR2 FVKESK. The CDR3 consists of 15 residues. V lost 4 bases to trimming and J lost 0 bases; unmatched junction nucleotides: 4. The full variable domain, completed using reference TRBV14 and TRBJ2-3, is EAGVTQFPSHSVIEKGQTVTLRCDPISGHDNLYWYRRVMGKEIKFLLHFVKESKQDESGMPNNRFLAERTGGTYSTLKVQPAELEDSGVYFCASSLMGGSTDTQYFGPGTRLTVL.

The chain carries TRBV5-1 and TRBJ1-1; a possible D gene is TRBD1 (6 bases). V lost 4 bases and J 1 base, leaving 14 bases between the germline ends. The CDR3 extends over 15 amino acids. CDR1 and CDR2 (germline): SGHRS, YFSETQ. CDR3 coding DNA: TGCGCCAGCAGCGGAGGACAGATCTCGAACACTGAAGCTTTCTTT. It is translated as CASSGGQISNTEAFF.

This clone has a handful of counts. The CDR3 loop is CASSDQGDEYEQYF. Here the CDR3 DNA reads TGTGCCAGCAGCGACCAAGGGGATGAATACGAGCAGTACTTC. The chain links TRBV28 to TRBJ2-7, with D possibly being TRBD1 (5 bases). The CDR3 runs 14 residues. Germline values: CDR1 MDHEN, CDR2 SYDVKM. V was pared by 6 bases and J by 4 bases, with 16 bases between.

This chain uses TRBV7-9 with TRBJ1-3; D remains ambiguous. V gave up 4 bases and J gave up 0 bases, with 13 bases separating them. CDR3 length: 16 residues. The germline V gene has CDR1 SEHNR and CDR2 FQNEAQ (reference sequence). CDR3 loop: CASSYSSRVSGNTIYF. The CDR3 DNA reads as TGTGCCAGCAGCTACTCGTCAAGGGTCTCTGGAAACACCATATATTTT.

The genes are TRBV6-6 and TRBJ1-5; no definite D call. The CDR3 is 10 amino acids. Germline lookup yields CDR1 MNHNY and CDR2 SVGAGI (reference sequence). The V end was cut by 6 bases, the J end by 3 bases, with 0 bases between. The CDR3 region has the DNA TGTGCCAGCAGCAATCAGCCCCAGCATTTT. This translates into CASSNQPQHF.

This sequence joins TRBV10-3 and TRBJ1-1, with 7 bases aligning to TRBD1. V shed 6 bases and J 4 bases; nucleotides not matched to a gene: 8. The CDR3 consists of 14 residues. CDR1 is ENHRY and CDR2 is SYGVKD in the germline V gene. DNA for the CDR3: TGTGCCATCAGGACGACAGGGCCGGGCACTGAAGCTTTCTTT. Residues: CAIRTTGPGTEAFF.

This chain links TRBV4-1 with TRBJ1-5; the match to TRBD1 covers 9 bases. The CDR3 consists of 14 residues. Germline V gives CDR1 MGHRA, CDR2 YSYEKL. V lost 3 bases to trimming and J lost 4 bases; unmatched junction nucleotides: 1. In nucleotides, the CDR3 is TGCGCCAGCAGCCAGACAGGGGGTAATCAGCCCCAGCATTTT. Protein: CASSQTGGNQPQHF.

DNA for the CDR3: TGTGCCAGCAGCCCGACAAGGGGCCCTGAAGCTTTCTTT. It specifies CASSPTRGPEAFF. The J gene is TRBJ1-1, the V gene TRBV4-2; perhaps TRBD1 as D (5 bases). This CDR3 region has 13 residues. Germline CDR1 is LGHNA and CDR2 is YNFKEQ. V lost 4 bases and J 6 bases, leaving 12 bases between the germline ends.

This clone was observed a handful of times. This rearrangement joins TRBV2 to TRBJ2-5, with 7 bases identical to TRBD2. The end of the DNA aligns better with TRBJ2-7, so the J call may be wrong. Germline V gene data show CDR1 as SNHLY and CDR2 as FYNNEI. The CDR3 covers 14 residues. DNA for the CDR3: TGTGCCAGCAGACGGGAGGCAAGCTCCTACGAGCAGTACTTC. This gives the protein CASRREASSYEQYF.

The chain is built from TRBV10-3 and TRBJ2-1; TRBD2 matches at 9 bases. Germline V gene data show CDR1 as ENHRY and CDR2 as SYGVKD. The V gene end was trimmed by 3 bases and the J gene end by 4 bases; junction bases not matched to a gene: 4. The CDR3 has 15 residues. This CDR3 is CAISEEAGGYNEQFF. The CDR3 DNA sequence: TGTGCCATCAGTGAAGAAGCGGGAGGTTACAATGAGCAGTTCTTC.

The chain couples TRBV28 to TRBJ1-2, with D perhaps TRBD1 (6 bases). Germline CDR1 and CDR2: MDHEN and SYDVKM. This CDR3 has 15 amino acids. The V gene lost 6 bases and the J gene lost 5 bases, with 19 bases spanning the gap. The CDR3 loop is CASREGRDMGYGYTF. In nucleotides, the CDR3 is TGTGCCAGCAGGGAGGGCCGGGACATGGGGTATGGCTACACCTTC.

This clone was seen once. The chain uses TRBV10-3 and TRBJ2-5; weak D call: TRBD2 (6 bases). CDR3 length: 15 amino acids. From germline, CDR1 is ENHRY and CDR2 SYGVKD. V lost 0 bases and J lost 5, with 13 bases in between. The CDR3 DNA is TGTGCCATCAGTGAGTCTCCCAGGGCGGGGGAGACCCAGTACTTC. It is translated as CAISESPRAGETQYF.

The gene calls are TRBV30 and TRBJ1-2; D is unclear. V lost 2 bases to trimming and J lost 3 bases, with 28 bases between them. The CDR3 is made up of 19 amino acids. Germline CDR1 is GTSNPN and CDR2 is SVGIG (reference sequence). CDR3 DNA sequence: TGTGCCTGGAGTTTCCCGGGCTCCGTACGGGGTTATCAATACTATGGCTACACCTTC. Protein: CAWSFPGSVRGYQYYGYTF.